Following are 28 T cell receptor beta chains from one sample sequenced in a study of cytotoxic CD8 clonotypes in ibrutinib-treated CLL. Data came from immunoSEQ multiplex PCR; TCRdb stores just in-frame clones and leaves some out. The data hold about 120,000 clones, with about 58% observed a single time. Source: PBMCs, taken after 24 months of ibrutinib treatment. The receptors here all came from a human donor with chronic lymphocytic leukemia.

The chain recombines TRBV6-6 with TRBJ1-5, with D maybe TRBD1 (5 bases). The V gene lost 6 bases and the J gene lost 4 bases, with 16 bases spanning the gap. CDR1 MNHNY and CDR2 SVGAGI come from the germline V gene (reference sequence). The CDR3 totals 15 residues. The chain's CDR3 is CASSRPGTSNQPQHF. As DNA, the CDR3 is TGTGCCAGCAGCCGGCCCGGGACGTCTAATCAGCCCCAGCATTTT.

The CDR3 region has the DNA TGTGCCTGGAGTGTATATTGGGGGCGTTCCGGGGAGCTGTTTTTT. It codes for CAWSVYWGRSGELFF. The gene calls are TRBV30 and TRBJ2-2; the D gene is possibly TRBD1 (6 bases). This CDR3 region has 15 residues. Germline values: CDR1 GTSNPN, CDR2 SVGIG (reference sequence). V was pared by 0 bases and J by 6 bases, with 14 bases between.

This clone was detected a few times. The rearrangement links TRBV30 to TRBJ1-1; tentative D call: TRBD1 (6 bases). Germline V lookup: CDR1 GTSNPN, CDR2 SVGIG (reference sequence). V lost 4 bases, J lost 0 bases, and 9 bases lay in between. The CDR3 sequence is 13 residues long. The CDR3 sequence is CAWIGQLNTEAFF. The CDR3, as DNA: TGTGCCTGGATCGGACAGTTGAACACTGAAGCTTTCTTT.

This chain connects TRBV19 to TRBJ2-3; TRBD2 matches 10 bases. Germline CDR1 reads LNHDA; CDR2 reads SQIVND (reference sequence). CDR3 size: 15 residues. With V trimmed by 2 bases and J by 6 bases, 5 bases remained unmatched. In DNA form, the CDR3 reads TGTGCCAGTAGTATACTAGCGGGGGATAGGGATACGCAGTATTTT. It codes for CASSILAGDRDTQYF.

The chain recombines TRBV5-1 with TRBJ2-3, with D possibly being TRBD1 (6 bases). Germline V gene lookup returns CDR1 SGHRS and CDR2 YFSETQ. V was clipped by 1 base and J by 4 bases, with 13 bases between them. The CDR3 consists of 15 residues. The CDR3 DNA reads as TGCGCCAGCAGCTTGAGGGGGAGCGTACCAGATACGCAGTATTTT. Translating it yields CASSLRGSVPDTQYF.

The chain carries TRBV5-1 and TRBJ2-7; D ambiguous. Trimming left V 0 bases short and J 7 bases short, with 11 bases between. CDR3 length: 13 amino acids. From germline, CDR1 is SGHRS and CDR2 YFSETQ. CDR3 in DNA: TGCGCCAGCAGCTTGGAGGGCACTTTGGAGCAGTACTTC. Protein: CASSLEGTLEQYF.

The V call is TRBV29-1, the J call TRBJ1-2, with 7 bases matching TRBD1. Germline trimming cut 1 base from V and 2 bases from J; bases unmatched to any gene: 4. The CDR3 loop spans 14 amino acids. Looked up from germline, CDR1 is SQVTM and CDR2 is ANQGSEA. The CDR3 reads CSVEGSGGNYGYTF. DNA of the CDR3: TGCAGCGTTGAAGGGTCAGGGGGGAACTATGGCTACACCTTC.

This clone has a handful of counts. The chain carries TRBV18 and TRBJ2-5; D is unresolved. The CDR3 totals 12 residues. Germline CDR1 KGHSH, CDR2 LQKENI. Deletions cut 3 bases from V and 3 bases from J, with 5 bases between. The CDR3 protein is CASSPNEETQYF. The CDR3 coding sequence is TGTGCCAGCTCACCGAATGAAGAGACCCAGTACTTC.

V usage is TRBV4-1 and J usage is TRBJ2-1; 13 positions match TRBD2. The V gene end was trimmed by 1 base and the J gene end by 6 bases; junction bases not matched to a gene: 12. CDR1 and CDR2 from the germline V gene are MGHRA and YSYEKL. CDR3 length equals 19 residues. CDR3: CASSQGPTSGGGQGNEQFF. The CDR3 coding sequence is TGCGCCAGCAGCCAAGGCCCCACTAGCGGGGGGGGCCAAGGCAATGAGCAGTTCTTC.

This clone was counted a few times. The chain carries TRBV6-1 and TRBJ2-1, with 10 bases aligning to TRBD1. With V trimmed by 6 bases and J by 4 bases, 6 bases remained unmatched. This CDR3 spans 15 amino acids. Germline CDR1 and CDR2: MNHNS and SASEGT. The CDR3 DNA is TGTGCCAGCAGCCGGGACAGGGGAGGTTACAATGAGCAGTTCTTC. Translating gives CASSRDRGGYNEQFF.

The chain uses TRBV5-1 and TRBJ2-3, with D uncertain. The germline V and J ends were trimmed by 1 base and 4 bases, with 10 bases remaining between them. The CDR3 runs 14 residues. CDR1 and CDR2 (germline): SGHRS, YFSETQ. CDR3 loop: CASSLTEGADTQYF. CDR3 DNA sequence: TGCGCCAGCAGCTTGACAGAAGGAGCAGATACGCAGTATTTT.

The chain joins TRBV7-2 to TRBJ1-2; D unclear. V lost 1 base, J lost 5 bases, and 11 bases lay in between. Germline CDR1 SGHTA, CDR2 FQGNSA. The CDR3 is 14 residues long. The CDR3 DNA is TGTGCCAGCAGCTTAGACCCTCAATTGTATGGCTACACCTTC. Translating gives CASSLDPQLYGYTF.

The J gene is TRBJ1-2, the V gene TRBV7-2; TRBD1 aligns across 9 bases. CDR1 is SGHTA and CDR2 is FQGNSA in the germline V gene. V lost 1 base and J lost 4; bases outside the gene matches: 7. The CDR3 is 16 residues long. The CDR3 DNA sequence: TGTGCCAGCAGCTTAGGGTCGGGACAGGGCCTCTATGGCTACACCTTC. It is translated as CASSLGSGQGLYGYTF.

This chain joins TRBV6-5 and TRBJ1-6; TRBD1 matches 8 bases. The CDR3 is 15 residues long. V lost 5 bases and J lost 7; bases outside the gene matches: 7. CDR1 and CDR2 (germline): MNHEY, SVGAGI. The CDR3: CASSPHDRGNSPLHF. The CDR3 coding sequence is TGTGCCAGCAGTCCTCATGACAGGGGAAATTCACCCCTCCACTTT.

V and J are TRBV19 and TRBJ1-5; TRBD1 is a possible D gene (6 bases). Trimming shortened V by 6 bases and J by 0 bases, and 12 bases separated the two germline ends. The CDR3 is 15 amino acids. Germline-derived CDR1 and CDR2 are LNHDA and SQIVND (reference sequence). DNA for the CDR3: TGTGCCAGTAGGGAGGGGGGTCCTAGCAATCAGCCCCAGCATTTT. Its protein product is CASREGGPSNQPQHF.

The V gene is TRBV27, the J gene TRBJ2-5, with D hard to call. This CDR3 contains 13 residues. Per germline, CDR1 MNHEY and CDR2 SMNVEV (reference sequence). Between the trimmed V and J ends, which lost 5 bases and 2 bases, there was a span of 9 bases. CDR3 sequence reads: CASSPYSQETQYF. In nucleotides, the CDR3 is TGTGCCAGCAGTCCGTACAGTCAAGAGACCCAGTACTTC.

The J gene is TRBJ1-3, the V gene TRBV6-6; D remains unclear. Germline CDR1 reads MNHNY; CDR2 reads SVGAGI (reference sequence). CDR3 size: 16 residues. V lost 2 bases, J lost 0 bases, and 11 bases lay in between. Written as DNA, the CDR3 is TGTGCCAGCAGTTACGGTTCCGGCGCCTCTGGAAACACCATATATTTT. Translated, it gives CASSYGSGASGNTIYF.

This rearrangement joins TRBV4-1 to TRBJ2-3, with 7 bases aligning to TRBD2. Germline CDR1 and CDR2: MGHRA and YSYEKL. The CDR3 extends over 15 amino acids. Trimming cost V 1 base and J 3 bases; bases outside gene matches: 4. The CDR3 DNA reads TGCGCCAGCAGCCAAGTTGGGACTACTACAGATACGCAGTATTTT. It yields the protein CASSQVGTTTDTQYF.

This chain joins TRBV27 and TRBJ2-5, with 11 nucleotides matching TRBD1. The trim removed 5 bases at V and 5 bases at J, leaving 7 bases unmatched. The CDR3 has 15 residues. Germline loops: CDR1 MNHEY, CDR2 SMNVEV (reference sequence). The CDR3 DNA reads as TGTGCCAGCAGTCTCCGTGGACAGGGGGCTGAGACCCAGTACTTC. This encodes CASSLRGQGAETQYF.

Written as DNA, the CDR3 is TGTGCCAGCAGCTTAGATAGGCAGGGCGCCTATGGCTACACCTTC. Translation: CASSLDRQGAYGYTF. The rearrangement links TRBV7-6 to TRBJ1-2; tentatively, D is TRBD1 (5 bases). The CDR3 has 15 amino acids. The germline V gene has CDR1 SGHVS and CDR2 FNYEAQ. With 1 base removed from V and 4 bases from J, the gap between germline ends came to 13 bases.

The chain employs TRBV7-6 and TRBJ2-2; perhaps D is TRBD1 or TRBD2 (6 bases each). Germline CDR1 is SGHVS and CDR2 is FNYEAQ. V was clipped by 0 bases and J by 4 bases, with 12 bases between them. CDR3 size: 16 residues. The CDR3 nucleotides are TGTGCCAGCAGCTTAGCGATTAGGGGGGCCACCGGGGAGCTGTTTTTT. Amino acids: CASSLAIRGATGELFF.

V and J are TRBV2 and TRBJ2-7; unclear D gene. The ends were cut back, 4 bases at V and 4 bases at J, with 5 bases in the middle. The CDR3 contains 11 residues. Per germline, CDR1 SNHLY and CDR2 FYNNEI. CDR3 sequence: CASSAGYEQYF. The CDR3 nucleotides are TGTGCCAGCAGTGCAGGATACGAGCAGTACTTC.

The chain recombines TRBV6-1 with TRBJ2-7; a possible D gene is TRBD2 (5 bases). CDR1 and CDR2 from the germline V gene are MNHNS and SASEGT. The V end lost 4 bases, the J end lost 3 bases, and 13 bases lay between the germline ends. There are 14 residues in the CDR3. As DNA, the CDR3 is TGTGCCAGCAGTGGCAACTTCGGGATCTACGAGCAGTACTTC. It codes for CASSGNFGIYEQYF.

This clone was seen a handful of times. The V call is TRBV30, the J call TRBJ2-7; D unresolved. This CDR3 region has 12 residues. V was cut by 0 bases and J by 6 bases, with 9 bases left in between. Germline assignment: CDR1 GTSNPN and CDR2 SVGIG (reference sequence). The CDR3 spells CAWSVWAAEQYF. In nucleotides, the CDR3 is TGTGCCTGGAGTGTTTGGGCGGCCGAGCAGTACTTC.

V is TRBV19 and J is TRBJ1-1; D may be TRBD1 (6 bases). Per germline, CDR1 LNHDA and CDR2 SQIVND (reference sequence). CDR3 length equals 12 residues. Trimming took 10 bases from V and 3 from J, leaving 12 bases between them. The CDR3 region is CATGDTYTEAFF. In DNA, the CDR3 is TGTGCCACCGGGGACACTTACACTGAAGCTTTCTTT.

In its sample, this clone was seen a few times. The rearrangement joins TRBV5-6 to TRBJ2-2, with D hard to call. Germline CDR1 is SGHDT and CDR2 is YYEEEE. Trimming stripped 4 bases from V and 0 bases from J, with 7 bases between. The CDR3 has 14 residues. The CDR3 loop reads CASSPLTNTGELFF. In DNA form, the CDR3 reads TGTGCCAGCAGCCCCCTTACGAACACCGGGGAGCTGTTTTTT.

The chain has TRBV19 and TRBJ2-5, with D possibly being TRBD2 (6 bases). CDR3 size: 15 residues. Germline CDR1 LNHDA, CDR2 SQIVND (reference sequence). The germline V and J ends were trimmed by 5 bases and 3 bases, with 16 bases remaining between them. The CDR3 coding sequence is TGTGCCAGTAGTGCTGCTCGGGAGACCAAAGAGACCCAGTACTTC. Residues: CASSAARETKETQYF.

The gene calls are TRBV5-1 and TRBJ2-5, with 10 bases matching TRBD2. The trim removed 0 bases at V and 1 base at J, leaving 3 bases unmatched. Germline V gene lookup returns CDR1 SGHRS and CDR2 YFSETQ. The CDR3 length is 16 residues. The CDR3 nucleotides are TGCGCCAGCAGCTTGGGGCCTAGCGGGAGCCAAGAGACCCAGTACTTC. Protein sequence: CASSLGPSGSQETQYF.